These 21 T cell receptor beta chains came from one sample sequenced in a study of blood T cell repertoires in COVID-19. Clones were read by immunoSEQ multiplex PCR, and TCRdb kept only the in-frame ones, dropping some. The sample holds around 62,000 clones; 85% to 90% are singletons and the top ten take approximately 1.5%. Source material: peripheral blood. The receptors come from a man aged 55 to 70 with acute or convalescent COVID-19.

The chain couples TRBV5-4 to TRBJ2-1; 7 bases agree with TRBD2. Looked up from germline, CDR1 is SGHNT and CDR2 is YYREEE (reference sequence). The CDR3 totals 16 residues. The junction had 7 bases not matched to a gene; V was cut back by 0 bases and J by 4 bases. The CDR3 loop is CASSLGGGADYNEQFF. CDR3 DNA: TGTGCCAGCAGCTTGGGGGGGGGAGCGGATTACAATGAGCAGTTCTTC.

The chain links TRBV3-1 (or the pseudogene TRBV3-2) to TRBJ2-5, with 8 bases matching TRBD2. Looked up from germline, CDR1 is LGHDT and CDR2 is YNNKEL (reference sequence). The length of the CDR3 is 14 residues. Trimming removed 1 base from V and 5 bases from J; junction bases left unmatched: 3. CDR3 in DNA: TGTGCCAGCAGCCAAGGAGCGGGAGTTGAGACCCAGTACTTC. Protein product: CASSQGAGVETQYF.

The genes are TRBV13 and TRBJ1-1, with D perhaps matching TRBD1 (5 bases). CDR3 length: 14 residues. Germline-derived CDR1 and CDR2 are PRHDT and FYEKMQ (reference sequence). With 3 bases removed from V and 0 bases from J, the gap between germline ends came to 8 bases. CDR3 loop: CASSLTDMNTEAFF. Here the CDR3 DNA reads TGTGCCAGCAGCTTGACAGACATGAACACTGAAGCTTTCTTT.

This clone was counted only a few times. The chain combines TRBV6-5 with TRBJ2-2; 8 nucleotides match TRBD2. The germline V gene has CDR1 MNHEY and CDR2 SVGAGI. The V gene end was trimmed by 7 bases and the J gene end by 5 bases; junction bases not matched to a gene: 6. There are 14 residues in the CDR3. The CDR3 sequence is CASMRGAVTGELFF. Written as DNA, the CDR3 is TGTGCCAGCATGCGGGGGGCCGTAACCGGGGAGCTGTTTTTT.

V usage is TRBV7-9 and J usage is TRBJ2-1; TRBD2 agrees at 7 bases. J was trimmed by 7 bases and V by 1 base; bases with no gene match: 10. CDR3 length: 16 residues. Germline values: CDR1 SEHNR, CDR2 FQNEAQ (reference sequence). CDR3 amino acids: CASSLVGGRKENEQFF. The CDR3 DNA follows: TGTGCCAGCAGCTTAGTCGGCGGGAGAAAGGAGAATGAGCAGTTCTTC.

The rearrangement uses TRBV5-6 and TRBJ2-7; D is possibly TRBD1 (6 bases). V was trimmed by 5 bases and J by 6 bases, leaving 15 bases between them. CDR3 length: 13 residues. Germline V gene sequence: CDR1 SGHDT, CDR2 YYEEEE. The CDR3 nucleotides are TGTGCCAGCAGGGGGGCCAGTGCCTCCGAGCAGTACTTC. Translated, it gives CASRGASASEQYF.

V usage is TRBV7-8 and J usage is TRBJ2-7, with 11 bases aligning to TRBD2. The V gene end was trimmed by 5 bases and the J gene end by 2 bases; junction bases not matched to a gene: 8. CDR3 length equals 16 residues. CDR1 SGHVS and CDR2 FQNEAQ come from the germline V gene. The CDR3 protein is CASSPSGLAVPYEQYF. The CDR3 region has the DNA TGTGCCAGCAGCCCGTCGGGACTAGCGGTACCCTACGAGCAGTACTTC.

J is TRBJ1-2 and V is TRBV28; 11 nucleotides line up with TRBD1. The CDR3 spans 14 residues. Per the germline V gene, CDR1 is MDHEN and CDR2 is SYDVKM. Trimming removed 5 bases from V and 8 bases from J; junction bases left unmatched: 7. CDR3 bases: TGTGCCAGCAGTCCCGAGGACAGGGGGCGAGGCTACACCTTC. Translating it yields CASSPEDRGRGYTF.

The V and J genes are TRBV28 and TRBJ2-1; TRBD2 matches at 13 bases. The J segment lost 8 bases and the V segment lost 4 bases, leaving 5 bases of the junction unmatched. This CDR3 contains 15 residues. The germline gives CDR1 MDHEN, CDR2 SYDVKM. DNA for the CDR3: TGTGCCAGCAGTTCACTAGCGGGAGGGTACGATGAGCAGTTCTTC. It translates to CASSSLAGGYDEQFF.

V is TRBV29-1 and J is TRBJ2-5; no clear D. Germline V gene data show CDR1 as SQVTM and CDR2 as ANQGSEA. This CDR3 is 12 amino acids long. Trimming took 5 bases from V and 3 from J, leaving 10 bases between them. This CDR3 reads CSVKNNEETQYF. In DNA form, the CDR3 reads TGCAGCGTTAAGAACAACGAAGAGACCCAGTACTTC.

This CDR3 is CASMRGATVHEQYF. In nucleotides, the CDR3 is TGTGCCAGCATGCGGGGGGCGACTGTGCACGAGCAGTACTTC. V and J are TRBV6-5 and TRBJ2-7, with 8 positions matching TRBD2. Unmatched junction bases numbered 10, after V lost 7 bases and J lost 5 bases. This CDR3 comprises 14 residues. Germline V lookup: CDR1 MNHEY, CDR2 SVGAGI.

This clone turned up a few times. The rearrangement joins TRBV7-9 to TRBJ1-1; 10 bases match TRBD1. The junction had 6 bases not matched to a gene; V was cut back by 4 bases and J by 1 base. Germline V CDR1 and CDR2: SEHNR, FQNEAQ (reference sequence). The CDR3 covers 16 residues. CDR3 amino acids: CASSSRQGAWNTEAFF. The DNA for the CDR3 is TGTGCCAGCAGCTCCCGACAGGGGGCATGGAACACTGAAGCTTTCTTT.

This clone was seen just once. This rearrangement joins TRBV5-8 to TRBJ2-7; 8 bases align to TRBD1. The CDR3 contains 16 residues. Germline V gene sequence: CDR1 SGHTS, CDR2 YDEGEE. V shed 1 base, J shed 3 bases, and the junction held 9 bases outside the gene matches. The CDR3 sequence: CASSLWVTGDSYEQYF. As DNA, the CDR3 is TGTGCCAGCAGCTTGTGGGTGACAGGGGATAGCTACGAGCAGTACTTC.

The V call is TRBV11-1, the J call TRBJ1-6; a possible D gene is TRBD1 (5 bases). Trimming pared 5 bases from V and 14 bases from J, leaving 16 bases between. CDR1 and CDR2 (germline): SGHAT, FQDESV (reference sequence). CDR3 length equals 13 residues. The chain's CDR3 is CASSIRQTEALHF. CDR3 bases: TGTGCCAGCAGCATACGACAGACCGAAGCCCTCCACTTT.

The chain is built from TRBV19 and TRBJ2-7; possibly TRBD2 for D (6 bases). V shed 3 bases and J shed 3 bases, with 24 bases lying between them. Germline CDR1 is LNHDA and CDR2 is SQIVND (reference sequence). The CDR3 consists of 18 residues. The CDR3 sequence: CASSMSVTAGQPGYEQYF. CDR3 in DNA: TGTGCCAGTAGTATGAGTGTTACGGCGGGGCAGCCGGGCTACGAGCAGTACTTC.

V gene TRBV7-9 combines with J gene TRBJ2-7, with a possible D match to TRBD1 (5 bases). The CDR3 contains 13 residues. Germline CDR1 SEHNR, CDR2 FQNEAQ (reference sequence). V was clipped by 5 bases and J by 3 bases, with 11 bases between them. The CDR3 here is CASSQDTFYEQYF. DNA for the CDR3: TGTGCCAGCAGCCAGGACACCTTCTACGAGCAGTACTTC.

The gene calls are TRBV28 and TRBJ1-6; D not resolved. The germline CDR1 and CDR2 sequences are MDHEN and SYDVKM. The CDR3 has 11 amino acids. In DNA form, the CDR3 reads TGTGCGACCGGAGGGAATTCACCCCTCCACTTT. It encodes CATGGNSPLHF.

The chain couples TRBV19 to TRBJ2-1, with 11 positions matching TRBD2. Germline V gene data show CDR1 as LNHDA and CDR2 as SQIVND (reference sequence). There are 15 residues in the CDR3. The J segment lost 9 bases and the V segment lost 4 bases, leaving 8 bases of the junction unmatched. The CDR3 nucleotides are TGTGCCAGTAGTACCATGACTAGCGGGAACGTTGAGCAGTTCTTC. The encoded protein is CASSTMTSGNVEQFF.

Written as DNA, the CDR3 is TGTGCCAGCAAGGCAGGATTTGGGTCGGAGACCCAGTACTTC. The encoded protein is CASKAGFGSETQYF. The chain links TRBV27 to TRBJ2-5; no definite D call. Germline V CDR1 and CDR2: MNHEY, SMNVEV (reference sequence). This CDR3 is built from 14 residues. With 7 bases removed from V and 5 bases from J, the gap between germline ends came to 17 bases.

Only one count was recorded for this clone. This rearrangement joins TRBV11-3 to TRBJ1-1; D unclear. The CDR3 is 14 residues long. Germline CDR1 and CDR2: SGHNT and YENEEA. V dropped 1 base and J dropped 0 bases, with 6 bases sitting between them. CDR3 loop: CASSLGALNTEAFF. CDR3 bases: TGTGCCAGCAGCTTAGGAGCCCTGAACACTGAAGCTTTCTTT.

The chain employs TRBV7-8 and TRBJ1-4, with a possible D match to TRBD1 (5 bases). The CDR3 loop spans 15 amino acids. Germline V gives CDR1 SGHVS, CDR2 FQNEAQ. Trimming stripped 1 base from V and 6 bases from J, with 12 bases between. The CDR3 spells CASSLGGPGDEKLFF. The CDR3, as DNA: TGTGCCAGCAGCTTAGGGGGCCCGGGCGATGAAAAACTGTTTTTT.